These T cell receptor beta chains were read from a single sample in a study of cytomegalovirus exposure and HLA in healthy donors. Libraries were prepared by immunoSEQ multiplex PCR; TCRdb keeps only in-frame clonotypes and omits some of them. Of 95,000 or so clones listed, approximately 81% were seen once; the top ten hold roughly 4%. Sequenced sample: PBMCs. Every receptor here comes from a woman in her 70s in good health and CMV-seropositive. CDR3s include the opening cysteine and the closing phenylalanine or tryptophan. A D gene is named only where the DNA matches it firmly. Size is omitted from some rows. Given values are once, few, many or a class for expanded clones.

J gene,D gene,V gene,clone size,CDR3 protein,CDR3 DNA
TRBJ1-1,NA,TRBV10-3,few,CAISEPDRYTEAFF,TGTGCCATCAGTGAGCCTGACAGATACACTGAAGCTTTCTTT
TRBJ2-7,NA,TRBV7-9,once,CSSSLVLYEQYF,TGTTCCAGCAGCTTAGTTCTCTACGAGCAGTACTTC
TRBJ2-3,NA,TRBV6-1,NA,CASSEGGRVDTQYF,TGTGCCAGCAGTGAAGGGGGGCGGGTGGATACGCAGTATTTT
TRBJ2-7,TRBD1,TRBV7-9,NA,CSSSLGGTGVYEQYF,TGTTCCAGCAGCTTAGGAGGGACAGGTGTCTACGAGCAGTACTTC
TRBJ2-1,TRBD2,TRBV18,NA,CASSPRGLAGYGEQFF,TGTGCCAGCTCACCACGAGGACTAGCGGGATACGGTGAGCAGTTCTTC
TRBJ2-1,NA,TRBV15,NA,CATSRDKLEGRQFF,TGTGCCACCAGCAGAGATAAGTTGGAGGGCCGGCAGTTCTTC
TRBJ2-3,TRBD2,TRBV19,NA,CATTGGRRDTQYF,TGTGCCACGACGGGAGGGCGGAGAGATACGCAGTATTTT
TRBJ2-7,TRBD1,TRBV29-1,NA,CSVSRGHYEQYF,TGCAGCGTTTCCAGGGGGCACTACGAGCAGTACTTC
TRBJ2-5,NA,TRBV11-2,NA,CASSPGSEETQYF,TGTGCCAGCAGCCCGGGGAGCGAAGAGACCCAGTACTTC
TRBJ1-5,NA,TRBV2,NA,CASSTVVNQPQHF,TGTGCCAGCAGCACAGTGGTGAATCAGCCCCAGCATTTT
TRBJ1-4,NA,TRBV6-6,NA,CASSYRDNEKLFF,TGTGCCAGCAGTTACAGAGATAATGAAAAACTGTTTTTT
TRBJ2-1,TRBD2,TRBV4-3,NA,CASSQTSGSNNEQFF,TGCGCCAGCAGCCAAACTAGCGGGTCAAACAATGAGCAGTTCTTC
TRBJ2-7,TRBD2,TRBV2,NA,CASTSGYPYEQYF,TGTGCCAGCACTAGCGGGTACCCCTACGAGCAGTACTTC
TRBJ2-7,NA,TRBV6-6,NA,CASRTGDYEQYF,TGTGCCAGCAGAACCGGAGACTACGAGCAGTACTTC
TRBJ2-5,NA,TRBV19,NA,CASSSIAVQETQYF,TGTGCCAGTAGTTCGATAGCGGTCCAAGAGACCCAGTACTTC
TRBJ1-6,NA,TRBV10-3,few,CAISLGFYNSPLHF,TGTGCCATCAGCCTCGGGTTTTATAATTCACCCCTCCACTTT
TRBJ2-1,NA,TRBV19,NA,CASSIGLFSEQFF,TGTGCCAGTAGTATAGGCCTTTTTAGTGAGCAGTTCTTC
TRBJ2-3,NA,TRBV10-3,NA,CAISDLGGTDTQYF,TGTGCCATCAGTGACCTCGGTGGCACAGATACGCAGTATTTT
TRBJ1-1,TRBD1,TRBV7-2,NA,CASSLRTGNAFF,TGTGCCAGCAGCCTCAGGACAGGGAACGCTTTCTTT
TRBJ2-1,NA,TRBV5-6,NA,CASSLVGTLTYNEQFF,TGTGCCAGCAGCTTGGTTGGGACACTGACCTACAATGAGCAGTTCTTC
TRBJ2-3,TRBD2,TRBV4-3,NA,CASSQEIGRAWTDTQYF,TGCGCCAGCAGCCAAGAGATCGGGAGGGCCTGGACAGATACGCAGTATTTT
TRBJ2-1,NA,TRBV7-2,NA,CASSGRKTTLNEQFF,TGTGCCAGCAGCGGGAGGAAGACGACATTAAATGAGCAGTTCTTC
TRBJ1-1,NA,TRBV29-1,few,CSVEVGGGTEAFF,TGCAGCGTTGAAGTCGGGGGAGGCACTGAAGCTTTCTTT
TRBJ2-7,NA,TRBV11-2,NA,CASSLGASTYEQYF,TGTGCCAGCAGCTTAGGAGCGAGCACCTACGAGCAGTACTTC
TRBJ2-1,NA,TRBV6-4,NA,CASSDGLPPYVRQFF,TGTGCCAGCAGTGACGGACTTCCTCCCTATGTAAGGCAGTTCTTC
TRBJ2-5,TRBD1,TRBV19,NA,CASSTTGVGVETQYF,TGTGCCAGTAGTACCACAGGGGTCGGGGTGGAGACCCAGTACTTC
TRBJ1-1,NA,TRBV21-1,NA,CASSFRRDRLRTEAFF,TGTGCCAGCAGCTTTCGCCGGGACAGGTTGAGGACTGAAGCTTTCTTT
TRBJ2-2,NA,TRBV28,NA,CAINGGQTGELFF,TGTGCCATCAACGGGGGGCAGACCGGGGAGCTGTTTTTT
TRBJ2-5,NA,TRBV30,NA,CAWSAIQETQYF,TGTGCCTGGAGCGCGATTCAAGAGACCCAGTACTTC
TRBJ2-7,NA,TRBV28,NA,CASRDAGTSAYEQYF,TGTGCCAGCAGAGACGCCGGGACAAGTGCCTACGAGCAGTACTTC
TRBJ1-2,TRBD1,TRBV5-4,NA,CASKYGDREGYTF,TGTGCCAGCAAATACGGGGACAGGGAAGGCTACACCTTC
TRBJ2-3,NA,TRBV9,NA,CASSPQGGDTQYF,TGTGCCAGCAGCCCTCAGGGAGGAGATACGCAGTATTTT
TRBJ2-1,TRBD2,TRBV19,NA,CASRGASGSLYEQFF,TGTGCCAGTAGGGGAGCTAGCGGGAGCCTTTATGAGCAGTTCTTC
TRBJ2-1,TRBD1,TRBV5-1,NA,CASSSGTGTSSYNEQFF,TGCGCCAGCAGCTCCGGGACAGGGACCAGCTCCTACAATGAGCAGTTCTTC
TRBJ2-1,TRBD2,TRBV7-9,once,CASKNPGTSGRANEQFF,TGTGCCAGCAAGAATCCCGGGACTAGCGGGAGGGCCAATGAGCAGTTCTTC
TRBJ2-1,TRBD2,TRBV9,NA,CASSVAGGLNEQFF,TGTGCCAGCAGCGTAGCGGGAGGGCTAAATGAGCAGTTCTTC
TRBJ1-2,NA,TRBV25-1,NA,CASSESVGGYTF,TGTGCCAGCAGTGAATCCGTCGGTGGCTACACCTTC
TRBJ2-2,TRBD2,TRBV9,NA,CASSGRLASNTGELFF,TGTGCCAGCAGCGGCCGACTAGCCTCGAACACCGGGGAGCTGTTTTTT
TRBJ2-7,TRBD1,TRBV7-2,NA,CASSIWTGPSYEQYF,TGTGCCAGCAGCATCTGGACAGGGCCCTCCTACGAGCAGTACTTC
TRBJ2-1,NA,TRBV6-1,few,CASSERGAASYNEQFF,TGTGCCAGCAGTGAAAGAGGAGCGGCCTCCTACAATGAGCAGTTCTTC
TRBJ1-4,TRBD1,TRBV15,NA,CATSRVTGTDNEKLFF,TGTGCCACCAGCAGGGTAACCGGGACAGACAATGAAAAACTGTTTTTT
TRBJ2-5,TRBD1,TRBV7-3,NA,CASSRDRAETQYF,TGTGCCAGCAGCCGGGACAGGGCGGAGACCCAGTACTTC
TRBJ2-3,TRBD2,TRBV7-3,NA,CASSLSSGMADTQYF,TGTGCCAGCAGCTTAAGTAGCGGGATGGCAGATACGCAGTATTTT
TRBJ1-6,NA,TRBV10-3,NA,CAIRLGQSNSPLHF,TGTGCCATCAGGCTAGGACAGAGTAATTCACCCCTCCACTTT
TRBJ1-1,NA,TRBV28,NA,CASSLSLEQNTEAFF,TGTGCCAGCAGTTTATCTCTTGAACAGAACACTGAAGCTTTCTTT
TRBJ2-3,TRBD1,TRBV7-8,NA,CASSGQGVADTQYF,TGTGCCAGCAGTGGACAGGGAGTGGCAGATACGCAGTATTTT
TRBJ1-3,NA,TRBV19,NA,CASKTPGSIGNTIYF,TGTGCCAGTAAAACACCAGGGTCTATCGGAAACACCATATATTTT
TRBJ1-1,NA,TRBV7-6,few,CASSLVETPNTEAFF,TGTGCCAGCAGCTTAGTAGAAACCCCGAACACTGAAGCTTTCTTT
TRBJ1-2,TRBD1,TRBV14,NA,CASSPIKTGGIYGYTF,TGTGCCAGCAGCCCAATCAAGACAGGGGGCATCTATGGCTACACCTTC
TRBJ2-7,TRBD1,TRBV15,few,CATSRVRTGVSYEQYF,TGTGCCACCAGCAGGGTCCGGACAGGCGTCTCCTACGAGCAGTACTTC
TRBJ2-1,TRBD2,TRBV5-1,NA,CASSLGRTSGYNEQFF,TGCGCCAGCAGCCTCGGTAGGACTAGCGGGTACAATGAGCAGTTCTTC
TRBJ1-1,TRBD1,TRBV6-5,NA,CASSQPGTGVAFF,TGTGCCAGCAGTCAACCCGGGACAGGGGTGGCTTTCTTT
TRBJ1-2,NA,TRBV7-8,NA,CASSLDIGGQGYTF,TGTGCCAGCAGCCTCGATATCGGGGGTCAGGGCTACACCTTC
TRBJ2-7,TRBD2,TRBV7-2,NA,CASSPAASGSYEQYF,TGTGCCAGCAGCCCTGCAGCTAGCGGGAGTTACGAGCAGTACTTC
TRBJ2-1,TRBD2,TRBV7-9,NA,CASSLTSGGSSYNEQFF,TGTGCCAGCAGCCTGACTAGCGGAGGGAGCTCCTACAATGAGCAGTTCTTC
TRBJ1-6,TRBD1,TRBV28,NA,CATQNVDRGNSPLHF,TGTGCCACCCAAAATGTCGACAGGGGTAATTCACCCCTCCACTTT
TRBJ1-5,TRBD1,TRBV27,NA,CASSSHRGNQPQHF,TGTGCCAGCAGTTCTCACAGGGGAAATCAGCCCCAGCATTTT
TRBJ2-1,TRBD2,TRBV7-3,NA,CASSSTSSLGAEQFF,TGTGCCAGCAGCTCGACTAGCTCCCTAGGGGCTGAGCAGTTCTTC
TRBJ2-1,NA,TRBV7-2,NA,CASSLSVPGLYNEQFF,TGTGCCAGCAGCTTAAGTGTCCCAGGGCTCTACAATGAGCAGTTCTTC
TRBJ1-5,TRBD1,TRBV19,NA,CASGQGRQPQHF,TGTGCCAGTGGACAGGGGCGACAGCCCCAGCATTTT